The 29 T cell receptor beta chains below come from one sample, sequenced in a study of T cell responses to AZD1222 COVID-19 vaccine. TCRdb's table, derived via immunoSEQ multiplex PCR, lists solely in-frame clones and lacks some. The sample consists of about 120,000 clones, about nine tenths of them appearing once. This specimen was peripheral blood, taken 28 days after the second dose of the MenACWY control vaccine. These receptors came from an adult who received the MenACWY meningococcal vaccine as a control.

V gene TRBV29-1 combines with J gene TRBJ1-3; D is unresolved. Trimming took 5 bases from V and 3 from J, leaving 11 bases between them. The CDR3 sequence is 13 residues long. Germline CDR1 is SQVTM and CDR2 is ANQGSEA. CDR3 coding DNA: TGCAGCGTTCGGTGGTTAGGTGGAAACACCATATATTTT. Its protein is CSVRWLGGNTIYF.

The chain couples TRBV7-2 to TRBJ1-2; D ambiguous. V lost 3 bases, J lost 6 bases, and 11 bases lay in between. Germline-derived CDR1 and CDR2 are SGHTA and FQGNSA. CDR3 length: 13 residues. CDR3 protein: CASSFLGNNGYTF. The CDR3 DNA sequence: TGTGCCAGCAGCTTTTTGGGGAATAATGGCTACACCTTC.

The rearrangement uses TRBV7-4 and TRBJ2-7; either TRBD1 or TRBD2 may supply D (5 bases each). The CDR3 totals 14 residues. The germline gives CDR1 SGHVT, CDR2 SQSDAQ. V shed 6 bases and J shed 6 bases, with 18 bases lying between them. In DNA, the CDR3 is TGTGCCAGCAGATACATATCTGGGGGATGCGAGCAGTACTTC. It specifies CASRYISGGCEQYF.

This clone occurred once. The V call is TRBV7-9, the J call TRBJ2-5; possibly TRBD2 for D (7 bases). V shed 5 bases and J shed 5 bases, with 21 bases lying between them. Germline values: CDR1 SEHNR, CDR2 FQNEAQ (reference sequence). This CDR3 comprises 16 residues. CDR3 protein: CASSPSRGRGGETQYF. CDR3 nucleotides: TGTGCCAGCAGCCCGAGTCGCGGGAGAGGGGGGGAGACCCAGTACTTC.

This chain joins TRBV11-3 and TRBJ2-3; tentatively, D is TRBD2 (6 bases). The germline CDR1 and CDR2 sequences are SGHNT and YENEEA. The ends were cut back, 5 bases at V and 7 bases at J, with 13 bases in the middle. This CDR3 spans 13 amino acids. CDR3 protein: CASSPDGSNTQYF. The CDR3 region has the DNA TGTGCCAGCAGCCCTGACGGGAGTAATACGCAGTATTTT.

The V gene is TRBV9, the J gene TRBJ1-2; D gene unclear. The length of the CDR3 is 16 residues. V lost 0 bases to trimming and J lost 4 bases, with 16 bases between them. CDR1 SGDLS and CDR2 YYNGEE come from the germline V gene. Here the CDR3 reads CASSVGLGRVGYGYTF. CDR3 DNA sequence: TGTGCCAGCAGCGTAGGACTGGGCCGGGTAGGCTATGGCTACACCTTC.

The chain combines TRBV15 with TRBJ1-1, with 10 bases aligning to TRBD1. Germline V gene lookup returns CDR1 LNHNV and CDR2 YYDKDF (reference sequence). With 3 bases clipped from V and 4 bases from J, the junction kept 5 bases outside the gene matches. This CDR3 region has 15 residues. In nucleotides, the CDR3 is TGTGCCACCAGCAGGGACAGGGGGGCGAGCACTGAAGCTTTCTTT. Translation: CATSRDRGASTEAFF.

The V call is TRBV5-6, the J call TRBJ1-5; D gene unclear. This CDR3 has 13 residues. With 0 bases removed from V and 6 bases from J, the gap between germline ends came to 7 bases. Germline-derived CDR1 and CDR2 are SGHDT and YYEEEE. CDR3 DNA sequence: TGTGCCAGCAGCTTGGCCGGTAGTCAGCCCCAGCATTTT. Protein sequence: CASSLAGSQPQHF.

The chain employs TRBV2 and TRBJ1-3; the D is unclear. The CDR3 runs to 15 residues. Germline CDR1 is SNHLY and CDR2 is FYNNEI. Trimming pared 7 bases from V and 0 bases from J, leaving 13 bases between. The CDR3 spells CASKGSQFSGNTIYF. DNA for the CDR3: TGTGCCAGCAAGGGCAGTCAATTCTCTGGAAACACCATATATTTT.

Concerning this clone: Other DNA sequences in the sample encode the same CDR3. V and J are TRBV10-1 and TRBJ1-2; no firm D call. This CDR3 is built from 14 residues. The V gene's germline CDR1 is WNHNN and CDR2 SYGVQD (reference sequence). V lost 2 bases to trimming and J lost 2 bases, with 9 bases between them. CDR3 in DNA: TGCGCCAGCAGTGAGGGTCGGACCAACTATGGCTACACCTTC. Its translation is CASSEGRTNYGYTF.

The chain has TRBV6-1 and TRBJ2-7; D ambiguous. Germline V gene data show CDR1 as MNHNS and CDR2 as SASEGT. The CDR3 has 13 amino acids. The V end was cut by 0 bases, the J end by 9 bases, with 12 bases between. The CDR3 is CASSEALLARQYV. DNA for the CDR3: TGTGCCAGCAGTGAAGCGCTTTTGGCCAGGCAGTACGTC.

The rearrangement links TRBV19 to TRBJ1-5; D might be TRBD1 (5 bases). This CDR3 is built from 14 residues. V lost 0 bases and J lost 2, with 5 bases in between. CDR1 LNHDA and CDR2 SQIVND come from the germline V gene (reference sequence). CDR3 in DNA: TGTGCCAGTAGTATAGAAGGGGGCAATCAGCCCCAGCATTTT. Translated: CASSIEGGNQPQHF.

The chain uses TRBV19 and TRBJ2-4; D might be TRBD1 or TRBD2, each matching 6 bases. The CDR3 extends over 15 amino acids. V lost 4 bases, J lost 3 bases, and 13 bases lay in between. Per germline, CDR1 LNHDA and CDR2 SQIVND (reference sequence). CDR3 sequence (DNA): TGTGCCAGTAGTAATAGGGGGGCAAACAAAAACATTCAGTACTTC. Its translation is CASSNRGANKNIQYF.

CDR3 sequence: CASSVQGGYGYTF. CDR3 nucleotides: TGTGCCAGCAGCGTACAGGGGGGCTATGGCTACACCTTC. The chain carries TRBV5-6 and TRBJ1-2, with 8 nucleotides matching TRBD1. CDR1 SGHDT and CDR2 YYEEEE come from the germline V gene. The trim removed 4 bases at V and 4 bases at J, leaving 3 bases unmatched. The CDR3 is 13 residues long.

This clone was recorded once. The CDR3 loop reads CASSADLNSPLHF. In DNA, the CDR3 is TGTGCCAGTAGTGCTGACCTCAATTCACCCCTCCACTTT. The genes are TRBV19 and TRBJ1-6; no firm D call. The V and J ends lost 5 bases and 7 bases respectively, with 9 bases between them. The CDR3 spans 13 residues. The germline CDR1 and CDR2 sequences are LNHDA and SQIVND (reference sequence).

Only a few counts were recorded for this clone. The chain recombines TRBV27 with TRBJ1-4; no firm D call. The CDR3 totals 15 residues. Germline assignment: CDR1 MNHEY and CDR2 SMNVEV (reference sequence). The germline V and J ends were trimmed by 4 bases and 8 bases, with 17 bases remaining between them. The CDR3 here is CASSSLPPGSEKLFF. CDR3 nucleotide sequence: TGTGCCAGCAGTTCCCTCCCGCCCGGGAGCGAAAAACTGTTTTTT.

The chain employs TRBV7-2 and TRBJ1-1, with D perhaps TRBD1 (6 bases). CDR1 and CDR2 from the germline V gene are SGHTA and FQGNSA. V lost 5 bases and J lost 3, with 10 bases in between. This CDR3 is built from 13 residues. CDR3 nucleotide sequence: TGTGCCAGCAGCAAGGACAGATACACTGAAGCTTTCTTT. It translates to CASSKDRYTEAFF. The entire variable domain, with the rest obtained from reference TRBV7-2 and TRBJ1-1, is as follows: GAGVSQSPSNKVTEKGKDVELRCDPISGHTALYWYRQSLGQGLEFLIYFQGNSAPDKSGLPSDRFSAERTGGSVSTLTIQRTQQEDSAVYLCASSKDRYTEAFFGQGTRLTVV.

This chain joins TRBV28 and TRBJ2-3; no firm D call. V was cut by 1 base and J by 4 bases, with 9 bases left in between. The CDR3 covers 14 residues. Germline CDR1 MDHEN, CDR2 SYDVKM. CDR3 bases: TGTGCCAGCAGTTTATTTGGGTCGGCAGATACGCAGTATTTT. This sequence encodes CASSLFGSADTQYF.

The chain combines TRBV24-1 with TRBJ1-1; a weak D match, TRBD1 (5 bases). Trimming took off 8 bases at V and 1 base at J, with 13 bases between the two ends. The germline CDR1 and CDR2 sequences are KGHDR and SFDVKD. The CDR3 is 14 residues long. In nucleotides, the CDR3 is TGTGCCACCACCGATGGTCAGGGGAACACTGAAGCTTTCTTT. Its translation: CATTDGQGNTEAFF.

This chain connects TRBV24-1 to TRBJ2-7; the D is unclear. From germline, CDR1 is KGHDR and CDR2 SFDVKD. Between the trimmed V and J ends, which lost 3 bases and 3 bases, there was a span of 8 bases. CDR3 length equals 13 residues. Here the CDR3 DNA reads TGTGCCACCAGTGATCCCCCGGGCTACGAGCAGTACTTC. Amino acid sequence: CATSDPPGYEQYF.

This chain connects TRBV3-1 (or the pseudogene TRBV3-2) to TRBJ2-7, with D hard to call. In germline, CDR1 is LGHDT, CDR2 YNNKEL (reference sequence). The CDR3 is 13 amino acids. Trimming removed 0 bases at V and 2 bases at J, with 5 bases between. CDR3 in DNA: TGTGCCAGCAGCCAAGATGGCCCCTACGAGCAGTACTTC. As protein: CASSQDGPYEQYF.

The rearrangement links TRBV5-4 to TRBJ1-2; 7 nucleotides match TRBD1. Germline V gene data show CDR1 as SGHNT and CDR2 as YYREEE (reference sequence). The CDR3 runs to 15 residues. After removal of 4 bases from V and 4 bases from J, the junction contained 10 bases not matched to a gene. In DNA, the CDR3 is TGTGCCAGCAGCCTCGACGGACAGGCGCTCTATGGCTACACCTTC. Translation: CASSLDGQALYGYTF.

The chain is built from TRBV7-9 and TRBJ2-1, with unresolved D. In germline, CDR1 is SEHNR, CDR2 FQNEAQ (reference sequence). The ends were cut back, 3 bases at V and 7 bases at J, with 10 bases in the middle. The CDR3 runs to 13 residues. DNA for the CDR3: TGTGCCAGCAGCTTGGGTCAGGCTAATGAGCAGTTCTTC. It encodes CASSLGQANEQFF.

The genes are TRBV6-2 or TRBV6-3 and TRBJ2-7, with 9 positions matching TRBD1. Germline values: CDR1 MNHEY, CDR2 SVGEGT. V was clipped by 2 bases and J by 3 bases; unmatched bases: 17. This CDR3 is built from 19 residues. CDR3 region: CASSYDTGTGPVPYYEQYF. CDR3 DNA: TGTGCCAGCAGTTACGATACCGGGACAGGGCCGGTCCCTTACTACGAGCAGTACTTC.

Remarks on this clone: This CDR3 is also generated by other DNA sequences in the sample. V usage is TRBV15 and J usage is TRBJ1-3; D gene uncertain. Trimming cost V 0 bases and J 0 bases, with 3 bases left between them. Germline CDR1 and CDR2: LNHNV and YYDKDF (reference sequence). The CDR3 runs 14 residues. The CDR3 here is CATSREISGNTIYF. As DNA, the CDR3 is TGTGCCACCAGCAGAGAGATCTCTGGAAACACCATATATTTT.

The chain has TRBV18 and TRBJ1-1; D possibly corresponds to TRBD1 (6 bases). Germline V lookup: CDR1 KGHSH, CDR2 LQKENI. The CDR3 is 13 amino acids. Trimming stripped 1 base from V and 8 bases from J, with 11 bases between. For the CDR3, the DNA is TGTGCCAGCTCACCACAAGGGGGGGTCGAAGCTTTCTTT. It specifies CASSPQGGVEAFF.

Comments on this clone: Other DNA sequences of this sample code for an identical CDR3. The chain couples TRBV10-2 to TRBJ1-5, with D unclear. The CDR3 covers 13 residues. CDR1 is WSHSY, CDR2 SAAADI, per germline. V gave up 9 bases and J gave up 4 bases, with 13 bases separating them. CDR3 nucleotide sequence: TGCGCCAGTTCTGATTCCTCAAATCAGCCCCAGCATTTT. Its translation: CASSDSSNQPQHF.

The chain recombines TRBV7-9 with TRBJ2-2, with D tentatively TRBD2 (6 bases). V was clipped by 5 bases and J by 2 bases, with 15 bases between them. Germline-derived CDR1 and CDR2 are SEHNR and FQNEAQ (reference sequence). This CDR3 spans 16 amino acids. The chain's CDR3 is CASSPRGGENTGELFF. In nucleotides, the CDR3 is TGTGCCAGCAGCCCGCGGGGCGGGGAAAACACCGGGGAGCTGTTTTTT.

The chain recombines TRBV7-8 with TRBJ2-1; 10 bases are a match to TRBD2. Per the germline V gene, CDR1 is SGHVS and CDR2 is FQNEAQ. CDR3 length: 16 amino acids. The ends lost 5 bases at V and 3 bases at J; junction bases unmatched: 7. CDR3 DNA: TGTGCCAGCAGCCCTATGAGACTAGCGGGCTACAATGAGCAGTTCTTC. Protein product: CASSPMRLAGYNEQFF.